Detailed here is one T cell receptor (beta chain). Its antigen is unidentified. CDR1 is SGHRS and CDR2 is YFSETQ in the germline V gene. This CDR3 is built from 17 residues. V lost 3 bases to trimming and J lost 1 base, with 19 bases between them. The data are from a study of radiotherapy plus CTLA-4 blockade in lung cancer. Across the study: Objective responses emerged in roughly a sixth of patients, and roughly 30% attained disease control.

Whole-study findings and limits: Expansion of tumor-derived TCR clones was observed in blood after radiotherapy plus ipilimumab. According to reports, early shifts in blood T cell clones, alongside interferon-beta, forecast response most accurately.

Enrolled patients, whose metastatic non-small-cell lung cancer was chemo-refractory, received focal radiation plus CTLA-4 blockade with ipilimumab. The protocol was immunoSEQ multiplex PCR, while the TCRdb copy is restricted to in-frame clones and leaves out a portion. The sample has about 98,000 clones, 75% to 85% seen once. The chain recombines TRBV5-1 with TRBJ1-1, with no clear D. The sample in question was peripheral blood, obtained from a patient treated with radiotherapy plus ipilimumab. The clonotype was recovered from a human donor with non-small cell lung cancer who had a partial response to radiotherapy plus ipilimumab. The CDR3 sequence: CASSSSGLLRQNTEAFF. The CDR3 bases are TGCGCCAGCAGCTCATCCGGGTTACTGAGGCAGAACACTGAAGCTTTCTTT.